This T cell receptor beta chain was identified in a study of blood T cell repertoires in COVID-19. Method: immunoSEQ multiplex PCR; TCRdb's copy keeps in-frame clones and lacks some. The repertoire holds over 100,000 clones, with approximately 74% as singletons. Germline-derived CDR1 and CDR2 are SGHAT and FQNNGV. This CDR3 spans 14 amino acids. With 7 bases clipped from V and 2 bases from J, the junction kept 5 bases outside the gene matches. This clone was counted between two and nine times. The chain combines TRBV11-2 with TRBJ2-3; 8 positions agree with TRBD2. The receptor's source is a woman aged 65 to 85 with acute or convalescent COVID-19. Sequencing was performed on peripheral blood. This chain's CDR3 is CASTFSGATDTQYF. Written as DNA, the CDR3 is TGTGCCAGCACTTTTAGCGGGGCCACAGATACGCAGTATTTT.